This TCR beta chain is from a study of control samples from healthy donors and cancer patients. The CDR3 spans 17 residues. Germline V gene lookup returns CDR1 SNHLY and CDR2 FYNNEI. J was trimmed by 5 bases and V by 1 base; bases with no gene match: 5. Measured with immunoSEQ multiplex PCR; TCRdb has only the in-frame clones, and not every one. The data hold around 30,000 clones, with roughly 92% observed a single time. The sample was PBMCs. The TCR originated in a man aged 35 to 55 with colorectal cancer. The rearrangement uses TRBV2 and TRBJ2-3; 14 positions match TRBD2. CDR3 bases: TGTGCCAGCAGTGAAGGGACTAGCGGGGGGTTAGTAGATACGCAGTATTTT. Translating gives CASSEGTSGGLVDTQYF.